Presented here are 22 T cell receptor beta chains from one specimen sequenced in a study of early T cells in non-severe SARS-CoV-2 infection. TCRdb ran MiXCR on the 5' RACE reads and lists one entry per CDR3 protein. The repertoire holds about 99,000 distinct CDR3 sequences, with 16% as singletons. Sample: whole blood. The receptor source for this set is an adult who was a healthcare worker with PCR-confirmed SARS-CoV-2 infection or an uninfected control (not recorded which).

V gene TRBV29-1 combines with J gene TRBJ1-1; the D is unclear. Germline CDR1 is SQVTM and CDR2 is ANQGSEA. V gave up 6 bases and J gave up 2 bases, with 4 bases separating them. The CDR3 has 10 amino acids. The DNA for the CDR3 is TGCAGCGTCCACAACACTGAAGCTTTCTTT. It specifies CSVHNTEAFF.

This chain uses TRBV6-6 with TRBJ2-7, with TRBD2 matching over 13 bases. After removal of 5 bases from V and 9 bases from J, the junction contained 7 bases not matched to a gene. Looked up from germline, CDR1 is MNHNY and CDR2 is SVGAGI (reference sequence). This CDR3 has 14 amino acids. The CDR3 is CASSPGLAGDRQYF. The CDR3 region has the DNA TGTGCCAGCAGTCCCGGACTAGCGGGAGACAGGCAGTACTTC.

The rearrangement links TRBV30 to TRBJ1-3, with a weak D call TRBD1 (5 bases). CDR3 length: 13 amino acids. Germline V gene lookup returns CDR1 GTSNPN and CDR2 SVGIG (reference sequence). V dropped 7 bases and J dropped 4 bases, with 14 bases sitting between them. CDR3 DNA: TGTGCCTCCGCCCTCAGGGAAGGAAACACCATATATTTT. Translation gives CASALREGNTIYF.

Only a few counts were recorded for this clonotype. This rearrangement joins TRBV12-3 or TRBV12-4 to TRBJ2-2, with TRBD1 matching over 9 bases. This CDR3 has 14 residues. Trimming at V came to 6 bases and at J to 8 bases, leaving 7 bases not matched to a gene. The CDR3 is CASSHKGTGGELFF. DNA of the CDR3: TGTGCCAGCAGCCACAAGGGGACAGGGGGGGAGCTGTTTTTT.

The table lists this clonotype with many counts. CDR3 DNA: TGCGCCAGCAGTCTACTAGGGTACAATGAGCAGTTCTTC. As protein: CASSLLGYNEQFF. This chain joins TRBV5-1 and TRBJ2-1; D possibly corresponds to TRBD2 (5 bases). The CDR3 has 13 amino acids. The ends were cut back, 5 bases at V and 4 bases at J, with 10 bases in the middle. Germline assignment: CDR1 SGHRS and CDR2 YFSETQ.

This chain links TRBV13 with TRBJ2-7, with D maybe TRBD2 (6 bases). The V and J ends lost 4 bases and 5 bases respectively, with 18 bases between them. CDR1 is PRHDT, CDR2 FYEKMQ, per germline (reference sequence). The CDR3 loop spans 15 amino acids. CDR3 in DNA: TGTGCCAGCAGCTGCACTGGGGCTAGCGCCCACGAGCAGTACTTC. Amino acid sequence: CASSCTGASAHEQYF.

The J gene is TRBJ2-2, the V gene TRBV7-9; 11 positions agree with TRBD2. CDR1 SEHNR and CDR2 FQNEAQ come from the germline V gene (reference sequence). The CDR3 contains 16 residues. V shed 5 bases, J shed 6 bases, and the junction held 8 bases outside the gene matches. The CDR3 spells CASSPTSGSWAGELFF. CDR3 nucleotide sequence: TGTGCCAGCAGCCCCACTAGCGGGAGTTGGGCCGGGGAGCTGTTTTTT.

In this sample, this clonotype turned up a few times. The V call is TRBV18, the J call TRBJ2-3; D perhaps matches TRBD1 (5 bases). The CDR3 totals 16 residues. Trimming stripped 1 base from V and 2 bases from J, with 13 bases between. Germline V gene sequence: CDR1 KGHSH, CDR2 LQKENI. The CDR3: CASSPLGAQNTDTQYF. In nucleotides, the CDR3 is TGTGCCAGCTCACCACTTGGGGCACAGAACACAGATACGCAGTATTTT.

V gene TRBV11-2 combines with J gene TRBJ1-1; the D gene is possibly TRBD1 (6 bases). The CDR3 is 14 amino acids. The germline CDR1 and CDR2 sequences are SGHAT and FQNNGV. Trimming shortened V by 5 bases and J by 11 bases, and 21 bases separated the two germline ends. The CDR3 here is CASSTLYQGREAFF. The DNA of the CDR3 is TGTGCCAGCAGCACCTTATACCAGGGGCGCGAGGCTTTCTTT.

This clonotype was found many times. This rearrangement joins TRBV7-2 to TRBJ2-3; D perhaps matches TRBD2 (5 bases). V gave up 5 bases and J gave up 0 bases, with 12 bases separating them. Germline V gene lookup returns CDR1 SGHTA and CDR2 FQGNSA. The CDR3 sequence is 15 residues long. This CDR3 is CASSLVEGSTDTQYF. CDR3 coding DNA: TGTGCCAGCAGCCTGGTTGAGGGAAGCACAGATACGCAGTATTTT.

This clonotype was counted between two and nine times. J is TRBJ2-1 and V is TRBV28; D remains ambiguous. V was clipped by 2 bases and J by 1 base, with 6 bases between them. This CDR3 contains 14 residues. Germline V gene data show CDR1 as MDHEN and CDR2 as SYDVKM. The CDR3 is CASSLGESYNEQFF. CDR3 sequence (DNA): TGTGCCAGCAGTTTAGGCGAGTCCTACAATGAGCAGTTCTTC.

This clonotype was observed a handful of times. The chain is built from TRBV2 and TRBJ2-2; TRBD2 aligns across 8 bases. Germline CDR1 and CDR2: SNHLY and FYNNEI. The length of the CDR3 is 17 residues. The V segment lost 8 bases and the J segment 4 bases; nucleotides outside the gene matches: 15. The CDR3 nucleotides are TGTGCCAGCCTCTCCGCCCCCTCGAGCGGGAGCACCGGGGAGCTGTTTTTT. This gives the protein CASLSAPSSGSTGELFF.

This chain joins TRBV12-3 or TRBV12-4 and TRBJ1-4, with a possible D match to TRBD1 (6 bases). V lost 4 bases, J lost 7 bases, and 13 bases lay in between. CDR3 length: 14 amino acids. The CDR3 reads CASSSGGAGEKLFF. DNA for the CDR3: TGTGCCAGCAGTTCTGGGGGGGCTGGTGAAAAACTGTTTTTT.

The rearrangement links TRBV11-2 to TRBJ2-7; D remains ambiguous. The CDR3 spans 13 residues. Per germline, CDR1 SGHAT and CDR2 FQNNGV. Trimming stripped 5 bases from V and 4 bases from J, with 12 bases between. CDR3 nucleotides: TGTGCCAGCAGCCCGACCCTCCAATACGAGCAGTACTTC. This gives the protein CASSPTLQYEQYF.

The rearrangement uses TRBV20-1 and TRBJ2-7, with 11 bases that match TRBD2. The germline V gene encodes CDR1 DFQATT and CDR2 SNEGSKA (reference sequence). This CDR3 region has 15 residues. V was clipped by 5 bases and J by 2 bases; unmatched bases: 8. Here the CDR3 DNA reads TGCAGTGCTGATCACGGGACTAGCGGAACCTACGAGCAGTACTTC. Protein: CSADHGTSGTYEQYF.

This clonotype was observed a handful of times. In DNA, the CDR3 is TGTGCCAGCAGGGGAACCGACAGCCATGAGCAGTTCTTC. Translated: CASRGTDSHEQFF. This chain connects TRBV5-6 to TRBJ2-1; D perhaps matches TRBD1 (5 bases). The CDR3 runs to 13 residues. Germline CDR1 SGHDT, CDR2 YYEEEE. Trimming removed 5 bases from V and 8 bases from J, with 14 bases in between.

CDR3 region: CAQRGGAYEQYF. The CDR3 nucleotides are TGTGCCCAACGGGGGGGGGCCTACGAGCAGTACTTC. The V gene is TRBV28, the J gene TRBJ2-7, with 8 bases that match TRBD2. Germline V gene data show CDR1 as MDHEN and CDR2 as SYDVKM. V was pared by 11 bases and J by 2 bases, with 5 bases of the junction left unmatched. The CDR3 extends over 12 amino acids.

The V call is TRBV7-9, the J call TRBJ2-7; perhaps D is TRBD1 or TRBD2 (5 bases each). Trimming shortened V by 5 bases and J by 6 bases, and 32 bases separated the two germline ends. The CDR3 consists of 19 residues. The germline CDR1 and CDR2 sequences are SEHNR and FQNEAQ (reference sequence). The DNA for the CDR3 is TGTGCCAGCAGCAATACCGGATTGTGGGGGTCCAATAATGTTCTCGAGCAGTACTTC. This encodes CASSNTGLWGSNNVLEQYF.

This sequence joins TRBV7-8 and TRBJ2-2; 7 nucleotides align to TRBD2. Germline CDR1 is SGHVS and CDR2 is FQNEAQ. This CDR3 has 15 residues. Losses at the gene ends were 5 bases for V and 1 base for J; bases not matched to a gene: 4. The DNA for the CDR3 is TGTGCCAGCAGCCTAAAGCGGGAGAACACCGGGGAGCTGTTTTTT. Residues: CASSLKRENTGELFF.

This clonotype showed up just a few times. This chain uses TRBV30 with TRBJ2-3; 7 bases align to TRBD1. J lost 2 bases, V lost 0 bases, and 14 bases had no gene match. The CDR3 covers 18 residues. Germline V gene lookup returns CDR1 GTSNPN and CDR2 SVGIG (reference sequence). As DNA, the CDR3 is TGTGCCTGGAGTGTACCCCGAACAGGGGTCCACCACACAGATACGCAGTATTTT. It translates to CAWSVPRTGVHHTDTQYF. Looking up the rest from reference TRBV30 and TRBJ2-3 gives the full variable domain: SQTIHQWPATLVQPVGSPLSLECTVEGTSNPNLYWYRQAAGRGLQLLFYSVGIGQISSEVPQNLSASRPQDRQFILSSKKLLLSDSGFYLCAWSVPRTGVHHTDTQYFGPGTRLTVL.

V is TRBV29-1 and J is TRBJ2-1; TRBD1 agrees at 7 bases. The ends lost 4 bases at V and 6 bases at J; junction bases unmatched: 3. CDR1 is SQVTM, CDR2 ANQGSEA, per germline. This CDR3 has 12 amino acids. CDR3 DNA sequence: TGCAGCGTTGTTCCAGGGGGCAATGAGCAGTTCTTC. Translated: CSVVPGGNEQFF.

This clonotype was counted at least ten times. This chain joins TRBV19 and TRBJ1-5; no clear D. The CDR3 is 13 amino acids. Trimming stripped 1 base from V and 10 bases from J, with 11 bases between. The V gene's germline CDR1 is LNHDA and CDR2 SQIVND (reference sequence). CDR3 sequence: CASSIASLTPQHF. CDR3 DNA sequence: TGTGCCAGTAGTATAGCATCCCTTACCCCCCAGCATTTT.